This T cell receptor (beta chain) was observed in a study of cytomegalovirus exposure and HLA in healthy donors. Use of 60 Vbeta and 13 Jbeta primers characterized the PCR. Generated by immunoSEQ multiplex PCR, the TCRdb table keeps only in-frame clones and is missing some. In the table there are 150,000 to 200,000 clones, 70% to 90% of which are singletons. This clone came up a few times. Its antigen remains unknown. Compared with germline, one end of the junction differs, possibly owing to a read error. Study observations and caveats: The HLA-A and HLA-B alleles of most subjects were reportedly predicted accurately from TCR beta sequences.

The CDR3 contains 16 residues. The germline CDR1 and CDR2 sequences are SEHNR and FQNEAQ (reference sequence). The origin of this receptor is a woman between 18 and 30 years old in good health and CMV-seronegative. Source material: PBMCs. The chain recombines TRBV7-9 with TRBJ2-6, with D hard to call. CDR3 sequence reads: CSSSFRSFSGANVLTF. DNA of the CDR3: TGTTCCAGCAGCTTTAGGAGTTTCTCTGGGGCCAACGTCCTGACTTTC. The complete variable domain, with remaining parts taken from reference TRBV7-9 and TRBJ2-6, reads DTGVSQNPRHKITKRGQNVTFRCDPISEHNRLYWYRQTLGQGPEFLTYFQNEAQLEKSRLLSDRFSAERPKGSFSTLEIQRTEQGDSAMYLCSSSFRSFSGANVLTFGAGSRLTVL.